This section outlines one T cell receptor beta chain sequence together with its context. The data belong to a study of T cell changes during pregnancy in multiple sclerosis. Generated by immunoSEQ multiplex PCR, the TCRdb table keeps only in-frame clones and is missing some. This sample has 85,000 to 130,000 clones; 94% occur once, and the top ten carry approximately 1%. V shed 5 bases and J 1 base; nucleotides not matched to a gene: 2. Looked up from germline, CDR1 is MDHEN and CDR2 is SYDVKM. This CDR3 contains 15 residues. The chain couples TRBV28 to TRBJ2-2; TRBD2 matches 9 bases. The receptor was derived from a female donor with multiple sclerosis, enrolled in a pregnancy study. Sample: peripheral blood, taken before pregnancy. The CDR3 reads CASSTTSGNTGELFF. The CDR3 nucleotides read TGTGCCAGCAGTACGACTAGCGGGAACACCGGGGAGCTGTTTTTT.